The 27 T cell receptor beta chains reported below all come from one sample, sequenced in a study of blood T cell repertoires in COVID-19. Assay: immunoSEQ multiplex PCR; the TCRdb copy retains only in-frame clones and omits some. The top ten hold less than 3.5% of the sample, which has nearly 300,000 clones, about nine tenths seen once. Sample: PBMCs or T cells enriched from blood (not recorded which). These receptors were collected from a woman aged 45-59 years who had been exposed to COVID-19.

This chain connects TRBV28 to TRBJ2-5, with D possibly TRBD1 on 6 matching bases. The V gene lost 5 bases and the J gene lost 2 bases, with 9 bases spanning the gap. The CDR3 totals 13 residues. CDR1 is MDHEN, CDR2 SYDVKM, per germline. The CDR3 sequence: CASSPGQQETQYF. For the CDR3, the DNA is TGTGCCAGCAGTCCTGGACAGCAAGAGACCCAGTACTTC.

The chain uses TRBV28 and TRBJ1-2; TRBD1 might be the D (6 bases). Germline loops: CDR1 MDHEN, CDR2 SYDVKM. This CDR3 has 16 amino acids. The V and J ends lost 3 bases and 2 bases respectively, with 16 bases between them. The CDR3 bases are TGTGCCAGCAGTTTGATGGGGACACAACTAAACTATGGCTACACCTTC. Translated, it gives CASSLMGTQLNYGYTF.

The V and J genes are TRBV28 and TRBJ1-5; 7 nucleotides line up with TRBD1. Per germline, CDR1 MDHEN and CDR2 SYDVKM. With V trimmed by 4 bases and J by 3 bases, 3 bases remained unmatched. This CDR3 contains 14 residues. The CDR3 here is CASSWGQNNQPQHF. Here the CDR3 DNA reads TGTGCCAGCAGTTGGGGACAGAACAATCAGCCCCAGCATTTT. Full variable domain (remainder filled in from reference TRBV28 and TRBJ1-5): DVKVTQSSRYLVKRTGEKVFLECVQDMDHENMFWYRQDPGLGLRLIYFSYDVKMKEKGDIPEGYSVSREKKERFSLILESASTNQTSMYLCASSWGQNNQPQHFGDGTRLSIL.

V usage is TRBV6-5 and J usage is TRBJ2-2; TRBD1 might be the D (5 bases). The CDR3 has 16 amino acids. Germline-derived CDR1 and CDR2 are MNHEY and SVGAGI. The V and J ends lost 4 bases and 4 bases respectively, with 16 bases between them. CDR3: CASSSTRTTPTGELFF. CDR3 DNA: TGTGCCAGCAGTTCAACTCGGACAACCCCCACCGGGGAGCTGTTTTTT.

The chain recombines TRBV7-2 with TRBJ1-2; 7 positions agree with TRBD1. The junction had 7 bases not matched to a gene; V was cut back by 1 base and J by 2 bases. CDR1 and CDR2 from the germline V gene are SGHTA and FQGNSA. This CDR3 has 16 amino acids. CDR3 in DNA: TGTGCCAGCAGCTTAGTGGGACAGAGACTAAACTATGGCTACACCTTC. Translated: CASSLVGQRLNYGYTF. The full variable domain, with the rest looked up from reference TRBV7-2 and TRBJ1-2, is GAGVSQSPSNKVTEKGKDVELRCDPISGHTALYWYRQSLGQGLEFLIYFQGNSAPDKSGLPSDRFSAERTGGSVSTLTIQRTQQEDSAVYLCASSLVGQRLNYGYTFGSGTRLTVV.

CDR3 amino acids: CASSLGQATDTQYF. The CDR3, as DNA: TGTGCCAGCAGCTTAGGACAGGCTACAGATACGCAGTATTTT. The chain links TRBV7-9 to TRBJ2-3; possibly TRBD1 for D (6 bases). V was pared by 1 base and J by 3 bases, with 8 bases between. In germline, CDR1 is SEHNR, CDR2 FQNEAQ (reference sequence). The CDR3 totals 14 residues. Complete variable domain (other parts from reference TRBV7-9 and TRBJ2-3): DTGVSQNPRHKITKRGQNVTFRCDPISEHNRLYWYRQTLGQGPEFLTYFQNEAQLEKSRLLSDRFSAERPKGSFSTLEIQRTEQGDSAMYLCASSLGQATDTQYFGPGTRLTVL.

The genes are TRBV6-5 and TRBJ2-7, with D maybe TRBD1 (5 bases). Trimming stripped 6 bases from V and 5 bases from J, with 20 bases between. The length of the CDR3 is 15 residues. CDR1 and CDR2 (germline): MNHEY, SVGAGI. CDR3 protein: CASRRLTEMMDEQYF. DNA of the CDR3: TGTGCCAGCAGGCGACTGACAGAGATGATGGACGAGCAGTACTTC.

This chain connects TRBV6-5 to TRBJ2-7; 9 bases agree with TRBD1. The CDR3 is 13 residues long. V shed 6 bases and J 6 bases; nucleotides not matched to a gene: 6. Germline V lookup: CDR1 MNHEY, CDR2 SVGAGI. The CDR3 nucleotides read TGTGCCAGCAGGGGACAGGGAGTGGGCGAGCAGTACTTC. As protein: CASRGQGVGEQYF.

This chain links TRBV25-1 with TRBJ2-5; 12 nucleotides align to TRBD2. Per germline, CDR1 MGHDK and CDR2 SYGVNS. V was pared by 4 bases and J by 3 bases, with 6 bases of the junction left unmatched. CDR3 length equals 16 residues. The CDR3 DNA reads TGTGCCAGCAGTGCAGTAAGACTAGCGGGGGAAGAGACCCAGTACTTC. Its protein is CASSAVRLAGEETQYF.

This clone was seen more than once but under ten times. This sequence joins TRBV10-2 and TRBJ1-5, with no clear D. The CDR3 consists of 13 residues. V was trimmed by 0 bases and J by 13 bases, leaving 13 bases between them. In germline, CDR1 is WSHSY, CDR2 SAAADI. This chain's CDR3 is CASSESRREPQHF. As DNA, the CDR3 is TGCGCCAGCAGTGAGTCAAGGCGGGAACCTCAGCATTTT.

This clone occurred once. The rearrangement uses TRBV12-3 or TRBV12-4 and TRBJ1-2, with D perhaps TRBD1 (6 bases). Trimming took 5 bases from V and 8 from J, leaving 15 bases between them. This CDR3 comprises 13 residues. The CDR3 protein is CASSLRDNRGYTF. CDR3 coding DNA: TGTGCCAGCAGTCTCCGGGACAATCGGGGCTACACCTTC.

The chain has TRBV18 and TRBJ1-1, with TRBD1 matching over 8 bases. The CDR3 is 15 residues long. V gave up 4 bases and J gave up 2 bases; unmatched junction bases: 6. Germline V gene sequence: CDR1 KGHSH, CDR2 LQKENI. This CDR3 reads CASSLPGTGNTEAFF. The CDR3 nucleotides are TGTGCCAGCTCACTCCCCGGGACAGGCAACACTGAAGCTTTCTTT.

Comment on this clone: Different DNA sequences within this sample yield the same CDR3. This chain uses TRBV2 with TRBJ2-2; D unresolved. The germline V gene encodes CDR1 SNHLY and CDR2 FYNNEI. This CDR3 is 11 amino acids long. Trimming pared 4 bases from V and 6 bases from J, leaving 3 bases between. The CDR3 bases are TGTGCCAGCAGTGTATCCGGGGAGCTGTTTTTT. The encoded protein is CASSVSGELFF. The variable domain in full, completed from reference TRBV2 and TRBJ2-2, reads EPEVTQTPSHQVTQMGQEVILRCVPISNHLYFYWYRQILGQKVEFLVSFYNNEISEKSEIFDDQFSVERPDGSNFTLKIRSTKLEDSAMYFCASSVSGELFFGEGSRLTVL.

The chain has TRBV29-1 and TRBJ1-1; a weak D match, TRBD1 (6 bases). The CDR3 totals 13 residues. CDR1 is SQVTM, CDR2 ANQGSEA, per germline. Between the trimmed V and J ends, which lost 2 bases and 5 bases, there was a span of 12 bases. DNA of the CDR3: TGCAGCGTTGAACTGGGGGCCAGAACTGAAGCTTTCTTT. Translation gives CSVELGARTEAFF.

CDR3 DNA: TGTGCCAGCAGCTTTTCATTACAGGGGGGCACCGGGGAGCTGTTTTTT. Protein product: CASSFSLQGGTGELFF. The V and J genes are TRBV11-3 and TRBJ2-2, with 8 bases aligning to TRBD1. The junction had 7 bases not matched to a gene; V was cut back by 3 bases and J by 4 bases. Per the germline V gene, CDR1 is SGHNT and CDR2 is YENEEA. The CDR3 contains 16 residues.

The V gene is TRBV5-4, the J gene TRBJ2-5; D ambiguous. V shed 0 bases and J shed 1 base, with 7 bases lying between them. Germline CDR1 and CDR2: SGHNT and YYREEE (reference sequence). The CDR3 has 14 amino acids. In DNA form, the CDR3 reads TGTGCCAGCAGCTTGGATTCTAGCCAAGAGACCCAGTACTTC. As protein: CASSLDSSQETQYF.

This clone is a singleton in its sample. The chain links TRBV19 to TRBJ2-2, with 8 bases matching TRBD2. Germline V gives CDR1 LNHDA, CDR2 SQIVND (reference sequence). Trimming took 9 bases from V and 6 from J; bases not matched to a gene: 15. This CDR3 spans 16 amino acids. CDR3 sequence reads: CASQTVAGGVAGELFF. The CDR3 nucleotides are TGTGCCAGCCAGACTGTGGCGGGGGGCGTCGCCGGGGAGCTGTTTTTT.

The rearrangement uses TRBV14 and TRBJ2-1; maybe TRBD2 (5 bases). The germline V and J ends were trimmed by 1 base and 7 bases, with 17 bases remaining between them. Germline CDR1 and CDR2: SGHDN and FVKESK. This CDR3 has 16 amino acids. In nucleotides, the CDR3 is TGTGCCAGCAGCCAAGGGTTAGCGAAGAGACGGAATGAGCAGTTCTTC. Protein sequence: CASSQGLAKRRNEQFF.

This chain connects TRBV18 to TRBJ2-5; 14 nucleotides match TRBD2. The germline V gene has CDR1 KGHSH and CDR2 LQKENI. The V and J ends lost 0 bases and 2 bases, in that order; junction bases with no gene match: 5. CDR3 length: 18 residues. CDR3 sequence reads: CASSPPQGLAGVQETQYF. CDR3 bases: TGTGCCAGCTCACCACCCCAGGGACTAGCGGGGGTACAAGAGACCCAGTACTTC.

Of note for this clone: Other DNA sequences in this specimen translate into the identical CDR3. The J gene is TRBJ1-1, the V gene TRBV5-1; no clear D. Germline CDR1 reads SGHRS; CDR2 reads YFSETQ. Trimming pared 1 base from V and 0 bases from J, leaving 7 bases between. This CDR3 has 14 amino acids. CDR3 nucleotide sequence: TGCGCCAGCAGCTTGACGGGATTGAACACTGAAGCTTTCTTT. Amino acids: CASSLTGLNTEAFF.

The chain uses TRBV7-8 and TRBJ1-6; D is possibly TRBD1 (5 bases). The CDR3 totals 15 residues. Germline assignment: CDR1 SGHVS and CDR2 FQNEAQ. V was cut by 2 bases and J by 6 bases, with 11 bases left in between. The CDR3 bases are TGTGCCAGCAGCTTAATTGGAGGGGCTAATTCACCCCTCCACTTT. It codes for CASSLIGGANSPLHF.

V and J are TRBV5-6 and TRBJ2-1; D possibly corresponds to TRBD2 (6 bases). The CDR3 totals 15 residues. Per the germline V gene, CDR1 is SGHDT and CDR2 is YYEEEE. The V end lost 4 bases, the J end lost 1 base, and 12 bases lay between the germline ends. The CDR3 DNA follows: TGTGCCAGCAGCCCCGGGACTCTGTCCTACAATGAGCAGTTCTTC. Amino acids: CASSPGTLSYNEQFF.

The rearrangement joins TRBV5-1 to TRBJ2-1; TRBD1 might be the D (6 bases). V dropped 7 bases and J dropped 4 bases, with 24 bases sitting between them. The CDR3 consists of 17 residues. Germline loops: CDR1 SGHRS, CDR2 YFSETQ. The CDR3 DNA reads TGCGCCAGCGGGAAATCCGGTCAGGGGACAATATACAATGAGCAGTTCTTC. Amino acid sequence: CASGKSGQGTIYNEQFF.

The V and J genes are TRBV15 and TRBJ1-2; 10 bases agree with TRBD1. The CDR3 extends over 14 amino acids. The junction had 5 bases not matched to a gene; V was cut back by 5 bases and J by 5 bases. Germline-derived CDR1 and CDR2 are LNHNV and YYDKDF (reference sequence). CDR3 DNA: TGTGCCACCAGCCAGGGACAGGGGAGGTATGGCTACACCTTC. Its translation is CATSQGQGRYGYTF.

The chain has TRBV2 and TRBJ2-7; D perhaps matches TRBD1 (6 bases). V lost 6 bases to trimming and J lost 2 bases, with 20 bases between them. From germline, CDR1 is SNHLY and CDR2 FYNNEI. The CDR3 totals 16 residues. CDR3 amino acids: CASSANGQIFTYEQYF. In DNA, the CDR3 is TGTGCCAGCAGCGCCAACGGACAGATTTTTACCTACGAGCAGTACTTC.

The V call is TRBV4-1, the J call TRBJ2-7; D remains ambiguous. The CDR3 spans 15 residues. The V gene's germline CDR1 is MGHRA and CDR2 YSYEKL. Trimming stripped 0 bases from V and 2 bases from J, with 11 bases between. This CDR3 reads CASSQDRGIPYEQYF. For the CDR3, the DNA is TGCGCCAGCAGCCAAGATCGTGGCATCCCCTACGAGCAGTACTTC.

CDR3 amino acids: CAISERDTPVREQYF. CDR3 sequence (DNA): TGTGCCATCAGTGAGCGGGACACCCCCGTTAGGGAGCAGTACTTC. This chain uses TRBV10-3 with TRBJ2-7; perhaps TRBD1 as D (6 bases). Between the trimmed V and J ends, which lost 2 bases and 7 bases, there was a span of 18 bases. CDR1 and CDR2 (germline): ENHRY, SYGVKD. The CDR3 has 15 amino acids.